The 28 T cell receptor beta chains below come from one sample, sequenced in a study of a mutant IDH1 vaccine in newly diagnosed glioma. Time point given: week 35, safety follow-up. Mutant IDH1 20-mer peptide, at 300 ug, made up each vaccine dose, with topical imiquimod. No antigen has been assigned to these receptors. The method was immunoSEQ multiplex PCR; TCRdb's version includes in-frame clones alone and lacks a portion of them. The data hold tens of thousands of clones, with around 76% observed a single time. Sample: PBMCs, taken from a glioma patient whose treatment included an IDH1 peptide vaccine. The receptors were gathered from a man over 45 with glioma.

In this sample, this clone turned up once. The genes are TRBV6-1 and TRBJ1-2; tentative D call: TRBD1 (5 bases). Trimming shortened V by 4 bases and J by 4 bases, and 10 bases separated the two germline ends. Germline CDR1 MNHNS, CDR2 SASEGT. The CDR3 has 13 residues. The CDR3, as DNA: TGTGCCAGCAGTGTGCAGGGCTTCTATGGCTACACCTTC. As protein: CASSVQGFYGYTF.

Remarks on this clone: Relative to the germline gene, one junction end is altered; a read error may explain this. The chain carries TRBV11-2 and TRBJ1-4, with D maybe TRBD1 (5 bases). Germline assignment: CDR1 SGHAT and CDR2 FQNNGV. The CDR3 covers 15 residues. CDR3 nucleotides: TGTGCCAGCAGCTCCCGAGCGGGACGTAATGAAAAGCTGTTTTTT. It codes for CASSSRAGRNEKLFF.

V is TRBV4-3 and J is TRBJ2-7; weak D call: TRBD1 (5 bases). Germline assignment: CDR1 LGHNA and CDR2 YSLEER. The CDR3 sequence is 15 residues long. V lost 1 base, J lost 3 bases, and 13 bases lay in between. As DNA, the CDR3 is TGCGCCAGCAGCCAAGGGGATCAGGGTGGCTACGAGCAGTACTTC. Translated: CASSQGDQGGYEQYF.

The chain is built from TRBV18 and TRBJ1-4; no reliable D call. The ends were cut back, 6 bases at V and 7 bases at J, with 15 bases in the middle. The CDR3 contains 14 residues. The germline V gene has CDR1 KGHSH and CDR2 LQKENI. The CDR3: CASSRNSGVEKLFF. CDR3 DNA: TGTGCCAGCTCCCGTAACAGCGGGGTTGAAAAACTGTTTTTT.

The rearrangement joins TRBV7-9 to TRBJ2-2; D ambiguous. The CDR3 has 15 amino acids. From germline, CDR1 is SEHNR and CDR2 FQNEAQ (reference sequence). V was trimmed by 5 bases and J by 2 bases, leaving 12 bases between them. The CDR3 loop reads CASSLGTPNTGELFF. The CDR3 nucleotides read TGTGCCAGCAGCCTGGGAACACCTAACACCGGGGAGCTGTTTTTT.

This clone is deemed medium-sized (0.01 to 0.1%). The chain couples TRBV9 to TRBJ2-5; D may be TRBD1 or TRBD2 (5 bases each). The CDR3 consists of 14 residues. V was trimmed by 0 bases and J by 2 bases, leaving 8 bases between them. Germline CDR1 reads SGDLS; CDR2 reads YYNGEE. The CDR3 DNA reads TGTGCCAGCAGCGTAGCGGGGCTGCAAGAGACCCAGTACTTC. Its translation is CASSVAGLQETQYF. Full variable domain (remainder filled in from reference TRBV9 and TRBJ2-5): DSGVTQTPKHLITATGQRVTLRCSPRSGDLSVYWYQQSLDQGLQFLIQYYNGEERAKGNILERFSAQQFPDLHSELNLSSLELGDSALYFCASSVAGLQETQYFGPGTRLLVL.

Concerning this clone: Other nucleotide sequences from this sample produce the same CDR3. The CDR3 is CASSPDSLNQPQHF. The CDR3 nucleotides read TGCGCCAGCAGCCCTGACAGCCTCAATCAGCCCCAGCATTTT. The chain carries TRBV5-1 and TRBJ1-5, with D perhaps TRBD1 (5 bases). CDR3 size: 14 residues. Germline loops: CDR1 SGHRS, CDR2 YFSETQ. Trimming left V 4 bases short and J 3 bases short, with 11 bases between. The whole variable domain, filled in from reference TRBV5-1 and TRBJ1-5, reads KAGVTQTPRYLIKTRGQQVTLSCSPISGHRSVSWYQQTPGQGLQFLFEYFSETQRNKGNFPGRFSGRQFSNSRSEMNVSTLELGDSALYLCASSPDSLNQPQHFGDGTRLSIL.

The rearrangement links TRBV4-1 to TRBJ2-1; 10 bases line up with TRBD2. Germline V lookup: CDR1 MGHRA, CDR2 YSYEKL. Unmatched junction bases numbered 7, after V lost 0 bases and J lost 5 bases. The CDR3 is made up of 17 amino acids. In nucleotides, the CDR3 is TGCGCCAGCAGCCAAGATGACCCTAGCGGGGGACACAATGAGCAGTTCTTC. Protein product: CASSQDDPSGGHNEQFF.

The V call is TRBV27, the J call TRBJ1-1; 7 bases match TRBD1. This CDR3 has 15 amino acids. Germline V CDR1 and CDR2: MNHEY, SMNVEV (reference sequence). The trim removed 5 bases at V and 0 bases at J, leaving 6 bases unmatched. This CDR3 reads CASSPGQAMNTEAFF. The CDR3 coding sequence is TGTGCCAGCAGTCCCGGACAGGCCATGAACACTGAAGCTTTCTTT.

The chain joins TRBV11-1 to TRBJ2-3; tentatively, D is TRBD2 (5 bases). CDR1 SGHAT and CDR2 FQDESV come from the germline V gene (reference sequence). This CDR3 contains 15 residues. V dropped 4 bases and J dropped 5 bases, with 16 bases sitting between them. In DNA form, the CDR3 reads TGTGCCAGCAGCTCCCCCCGTGCAGCGGAAGATACGCAGTATTTT. Translated, it gives CASSSPRAAEDTQYF.

This sequence joins TRBV2 and TRBJ1-1; the D gene is possibly TRBD1 (5 bases). Trimming stripped 5 bases from V and 2 bases from J, with 15 bases between. The CDR3 is 15 amino acids. CDR1 is SNHLY, CDR2 FYNNEI, per germline. CDR3 region: CASSFLQVINTEAFF. CDR3 sequence (DNA): TGTGCCAGCAGTTTTTTACAGGTGATAAACACTGAAGCTTTCTTT.

This chain links TRBV5-1 with TRBJ2-5; D is undetermined. The CDR3 is made up of 15 amino acids. Between the trimmed V and J ends, which lost 0 bases and 5 bases, there was a span of 14 bases. Germline CDR1 reads SGHRS; CDR2 reads YFSETQ. This chain's CDR3 is CASSLEGSDRETQYF. The CDR3 coding sequence is TGCGCCAGCAGCTTGGAAGGTTCGGATCGGGAGACCCAGTACTTC.

The V call is TRBV30, the J call TRBJ1-1; D remains ambiguous. Germline values: CDR1 GTSNPN, CDR2 SVGIG (reference sequence). The CDR3 has 13 amino acids. The V and J ends lost 0 bases and 3 bases respectively, with 8 bases between them. As DNA, the CDR3 is TGTGCCTGGAGTGTCGCGCGCGACACTGAAGCTTTCTTT. Translating gives CAWSVARDTEAFF.

This clone was counted between two and nine times. This chain connects TRBV6-5 to TRBJ2-7; no firm D call. V was pared by 4 bases and J by 0 bases, with 13 bases between. Germline CDR1 reads MNHEY; CDR2 reads SVGAGI. The CDR3 is made up of 15 amino acids. The CDR3 region has the DNA TGTGCCAGCAGTTTACTTACACCGACCTCCTACGAGCAGTACTTC. Its protein is CASSLLTPTSYEQYF.

This clone was seen more than once but under ten times. The rearrangement uses TRBV6-5 and TRBJ1-4; the D is unclear. V was shortened by 10 bases and J by 8 bases, with 17 bases between the two germline ends. The CDR3 is 13 residues long. Germline-derived CDR1 and CDR2 are MNHEY and SVGAGI. The CDR3 sequence: CAISATLGEKLFF. The CDR3 DNA sequence: TGTGCCATCTCGGCGACACTGGGAGAAAAACTGTTTTTT.

This sequence joins TRBV7-2 and TRBJ1-4, with a possible D match to TRBD1 (5 bases). V was clipped by 1 base and J by 7 bases, with 10 bases between them. Germline CDR1 reads SGHTA; CDR2 reads FQGNSA. The CDR3 is 14 residues long. The CDR3 sequence is CASSLDSRAEKLFF. CDR3 coding DNA: TGTGCCAGCAGCTTAGACTCCAGGGCTGAAAAACTGTTTTTT.

This rearrangement joins TRBV29-1 to TRBJ1-2; a weak D match, TRBD1 (6 bases). The CDR3 extends over 13 amino acids. Germline V gene sequence: CDR1 SQVTM, CDR2 ANQGSEA. V was clipped by 5 bases and J by 8 bases, with 18 bases between them. CDR3 protein: CSVSQGNEGGYTF. In DNA, the CDR3 is TGCAGCGTTTCCCAGGGGAATGAGGGGGGCTACACCTTC.

V usage is TRBV11-3 and J usage is TRBJ2-7; 8 bases agree with TRBD2. Germline V gives CDR1 SGHNT, CDR2 YENEEA. The CDR3 is 14 residues long. Trimming removed 5 bases from V and 0 bases from J; junction bases left unmatched: 3. Here the CDR3 reads CASSVAGYSYEQYF. The CDR3 DNA reads TGTGCCAGCAGCGTAGCGGGGTACTCCTACGAGCAGTACTTC.

The count of this clone is one. The chain uses TRBV7-9 and TRBJ2-1; TRBD2 aligns across 8 bases. Germline-derived CDR1 and CDR2 are SEHNR and FQNEAQ (reference sequence). The CDR3 totals 15 residues. V lost 2 bases and J lost 6; bases outside the gene matches: 6. The CDR3 here is CASSLYREGGNEQFF. The CDR3 DNA sequence: TGTGCCAGCAGCTTATACCGGGAGGGGGGCAATGAGCAGTTCTTC.

The V call is TRBV6-1, the J call TRBJ1-3; D call uncertain. Germline CDR1 MNHNS, CDR2 SASEGT. The V end was cut by 4 bases, the J end by 0 bases, with 7 bases between. There are 14 residues in the CDR3. The CDR3 loop reads CASSVSFSGNTIYF. The CDR3 DNA reads as TGTGCCAGCAGTGTGTCTTTCTCTGGAAACACCATATATTTT.

This clone was picked up one time. The chain links TRBV20-1 to TRBJ2-3; D is unclear. The CDR3 is made up of 10 amino acids. Trimming pared 5 bases from V and 8 bases from J, leaving 8 bases between. Germline values: CDR1 DFQATT, CDR2 SNEGSKA (reference sequence). The CDR3 is CSAPGVTQYF. Written as DNA, the CDR3 is TGCAGTGCTCCCGGTGTTACGCAGTATTTT.

The gene calls are TRBV27 and TRBJ1-2; D gene uncertain. In germline, CDR1 is MNHEY, CDR2 SMNVEV (reference sequence). This CDR3 region has 13 residues. Between the trimmed V and J ends, which lost 3 bases and 8 bases, there was a span of 13 bases. Here the CDR3 reads CASSLAATSGYTF. The CDR3, as DNA: TGTGCCAGCAGTTTGGCAGCAACCTCCGGCTACACCTTC.

V gene TRBV5-6 combines with J gene TRBJ1-2, with D unresolved. CDR1 is SGHDT, CDR2 YYEEEE, per germline. The length of the CDR3 is 15 residues. V lost 4 bases and J lost 7, with 20 bases in between. CDR3 coding DNA: TGTGCCAGCAGCCCCTCAGCGGAGCCCCGGCTTGGCTACACCTTC. Translation gives CASSPSAEPRLGYTF.

J is TRBJ2-3 and V is TRBV19; tentative D call: TRBD2 (6 bases). Germline CDR1 LNHDA, CDR2 SQIVND (reference sequence). The CDR3 runs to 14 residues. Deletions cut 7 bases from V and 2 bases from J, with 13 bases between. The CDR3 nucleotides read TGTGCCAGTAACGCGGAGGGCCCCACAGATACGCAGTATTTT. Its translation: CASNAEGPTDTQYF.

The CDR3 bases are TGCGCCAGCAGTGCCCCGACAGTGATCCTCAATCAGCCCCAGCATTTT. It specifies CASSAPTVILNQPQHF. V and J are TRBV10-1 and TRBJ1-5; TRBD1 is a possible D gene (5 bases). Trimming left V 4 bases short and J 3 bases short, with 16 bases between. Germline CDR1 WNHNN, CDR2 SYGVQD (reference sequence). The CDR3 spans 16 residues.

The rearrangement joins TRBV29-1 to TRBJ1-2; 7 bases align to TRBD1. The CDR3 loop spans 12 amino acids. The J segment lost 7 bases and the V segment lost 1 base, leaving 3 bases of the junction unmatched. CDR1 and CDR2 from the germline V gene are SQVTM and ANQGSEA. In DNA, the CDR3 is TGCAGCGTTGAAGTGGCAGGGGGTGGCTACACCTTC. Translated, it gives CSVEVAGGGYTF.

The J gene is TRBJ2-1, the V gene TRBV7-9; D may be TRBD2 (6 bases). The CDR3 spans 12 residues. CDR1 and CDR2 from the germline V gene are SEHNR and FQNEAQ (reference sequence). The germline V and J ends were trimmed by 4 bases and 15 bases, with 16 bases remaining between them. The CDR3, as DNA: TGTGCCAGCAGCTCCCCCCGCGGGGAACGGTTCTTC. The encoded protein is CASSSPRGERFF.

V and J are TRBV19 and TRBJ1-2; no definite D call. The V end was cut by 5 bases, the J end by 4 bases, with 14 bases between. The germline gives CDR1 LNHDA, CDR2 SQIVND (reference sequence). The CDR3 consists of 14 residues. The CDR3 reads CASSFEARIYGYTF. For the CDR3, the DNA is TGTGCCAGTAGTTTTGAAGCCCGGATCTATGGCTACACCTTC.